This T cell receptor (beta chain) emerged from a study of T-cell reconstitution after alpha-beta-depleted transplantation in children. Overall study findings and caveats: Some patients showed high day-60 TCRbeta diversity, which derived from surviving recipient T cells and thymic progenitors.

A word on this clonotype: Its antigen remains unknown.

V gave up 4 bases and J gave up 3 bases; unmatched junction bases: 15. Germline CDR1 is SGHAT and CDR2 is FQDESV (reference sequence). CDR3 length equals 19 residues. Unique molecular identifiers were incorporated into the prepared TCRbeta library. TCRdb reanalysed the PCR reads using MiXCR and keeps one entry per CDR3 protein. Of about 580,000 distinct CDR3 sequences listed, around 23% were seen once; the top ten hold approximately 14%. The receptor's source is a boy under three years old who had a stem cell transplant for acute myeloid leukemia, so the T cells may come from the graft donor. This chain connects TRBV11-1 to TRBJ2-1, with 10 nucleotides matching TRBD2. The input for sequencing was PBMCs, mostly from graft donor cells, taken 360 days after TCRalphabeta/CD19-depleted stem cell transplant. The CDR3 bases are TGTGCCAGCAGCTCCGATACTAGCGGGGTCCTCCCCGTCTACAATGAGCAGTTCTTC. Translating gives CASSSDTSGVLPVYNEQFF.